The sequence of this T cell receptor (beta chain) was determined in a study of T cells in Graves' hyperthyroidism and ophthalmopathy. Study summary: Any treatment followed the collection of peripheral blood at initial diagnosis. Study conclusions and caveats: Expanded thyroid clonotypes (above 0.001) were mostly also found in blood.

The CDR3 sequence is 14 residues long. Trimming stripped 5 bases from V and 3 bases from J, with 13 bases between. CDR1 and CDR2 (germline): SGHTA, FQGNSA. Amplification of TCR beta CDR3 regions was performed using RNA transcripts as template. The HTBI set primed first-round TCR CDR3 RT-PCR. TCRdb re-called the multiplex PCR reads with MiXCR, one entry per CDR3 protein. The table shows around 800,000 distinct CDR3 sequences, with approximately 40% occurring only once. Regarding this clonotype: What it binds is not known. It may be a read error: a sequence one base away is much more abundant.

Among the patients, aged 18 to 65, hyperthyroidism was newly diagnosed and had lasted under 2 months. Diagnoses were made from clinical symptoms, serum measures (thyroxine and TRAb), thyroid ultrasound and orbital computed tomography. The chain employs TRBV7-2 and TRBJ1-1; a possible D gene is TRBD1 (6 bases). The TCR sequence derives from a man younger than 35 with Graves' hyperthyroidism. The sample comprised blood. The CDR3 here is CASSPQGTDTEAFF. The DNA for the CDR3 is TGTGCCAGCAGCCCCCAGGGGACGGACACTGAAGCTTTCTTT.